This T cell receptor (beta chain) was sequenced in a study of vaccination and CD4 T cells after COVID-19. Across the study: Each participant underwent a two-dose regimen of either the BNT162b2 or the mRNA-1273 vaccine.

Sample treatment: roughly 10-day PBMC culture with coronavirus spike peptide pools or control peptides (ViraFEST assay). This CDR3 is built from 13 residues. Trimming cost V 6 bases and J 3 bases, with 12 bases left between them. The germline V gene has CDR1 MNHNS and CDR2 SASEGT. The Oncomine TCR Beta short-read assay was applied to DNA of cultured CD4+ T cells. The genomic DNA was obtained from cultured CD4+ T cells by extraction with the QIAamp micro DNA kit. One entry per CDR3 protein results from TCRdb running MiXCR on the PCR reads. The sample carries under 20,000 distinct CDR3 sequences, 46% recorded once. As to this clonotype: Antigen unknown.

Here the sequenced sample was CD4+ T cells from blood, cultured in vitro, taken after SARS-CoV-2 vaccination. This sequence was found in a human donor who had recovered from COVID-19. The rearrangement joins TRBV6-1 to TRBJ2-7; D is uncertain. The CDR3 DNA sequence: TGTGCCAGCAGCAACCGTCCCAACTACGAGCAGTACTTC. Residues: CASSNRPNYEQYF.